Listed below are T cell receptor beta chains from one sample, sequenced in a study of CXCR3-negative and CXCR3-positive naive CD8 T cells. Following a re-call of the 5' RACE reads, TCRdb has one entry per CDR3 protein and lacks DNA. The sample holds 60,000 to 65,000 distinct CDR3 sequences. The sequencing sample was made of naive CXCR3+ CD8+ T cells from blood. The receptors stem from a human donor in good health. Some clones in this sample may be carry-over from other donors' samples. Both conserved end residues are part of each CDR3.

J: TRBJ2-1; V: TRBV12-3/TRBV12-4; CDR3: CASSYSGGDYNEQFF
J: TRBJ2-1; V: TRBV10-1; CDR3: CASSESLGTGGDEQFF
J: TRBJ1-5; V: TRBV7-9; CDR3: CASSLSQDRNQPQHF
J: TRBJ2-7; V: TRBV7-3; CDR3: CASSWAGTGRDEQYF
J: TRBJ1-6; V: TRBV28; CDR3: CASSLRGAYNSPLHF
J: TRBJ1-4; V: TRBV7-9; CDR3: CASSPRTGGDEKLFF
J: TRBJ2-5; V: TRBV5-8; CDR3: CASRARDWTTETQYF
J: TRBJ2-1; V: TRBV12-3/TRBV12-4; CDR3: CASSLASMQFF
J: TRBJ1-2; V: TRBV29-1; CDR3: CSVALQSTNYGYTF
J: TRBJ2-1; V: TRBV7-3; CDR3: CASRTGGFSYNEQFF
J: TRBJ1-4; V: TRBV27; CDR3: CASSLGVMREKLFF
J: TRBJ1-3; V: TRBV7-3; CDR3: CASSLKAQPRVNTIYF
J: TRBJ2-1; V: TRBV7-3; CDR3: CASSPWPGGHEQFF
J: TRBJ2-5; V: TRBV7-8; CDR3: CASSLVRVQETQYF
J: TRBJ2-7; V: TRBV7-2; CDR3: CASSLGGAGEHYF
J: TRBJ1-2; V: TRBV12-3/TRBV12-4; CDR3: CASSPPGLYYGYTF
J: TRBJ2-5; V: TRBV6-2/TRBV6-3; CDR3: CASSPRDRGPETQYF
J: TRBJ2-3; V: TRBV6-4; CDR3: CASTPKAGDYRGDTQYF
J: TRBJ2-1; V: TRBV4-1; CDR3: CASSQDVGYEQFF
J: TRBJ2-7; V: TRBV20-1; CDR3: CSARPRMAYEQYF
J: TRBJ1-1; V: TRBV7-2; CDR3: CASSLALGPSTEAFF
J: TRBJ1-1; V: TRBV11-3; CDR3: CASSLEDSEAFF